Below, one TCR beta chain is given with its context. The CDR3 is 13 residues long. In germline, CDR1 is GTSNPN, CDR2 SVGIG (reference sequence). V was shortened by 4 bases and J by 5 bases, with 14 bases between the two germline ends. The data originate from a study of blood T cell repertoires in COVID-19. Study-level information: Sources were T cells, B-cell-depleted T cells, or PBMCs; the material itself was cDNA or gDNA.

Sequencing used immunoSEQ multiplex PCR; TCRdb keeps in-frame clones, though not all of them. The sample lists about 250,000 clones, 86% occurring once. Clinical history reported by participants formed the basis on which cohorts were assigned. What the recovered Cohort 3 donors had was two negative PCRs, clearance, or symptom resolution. The specimen sequenced was PBMCs or T cells enriched from blood (not recorded which). The receptor's source is a middle-aged man who had recovered from COVID-19. V usage is TRBV30 and J usage is TRBJ1-2; D not certain. CDR3 residues: CAWKRGWVYGYTF. The CDR3 nucleotides are TGTGCCTGGAAGCGCGGGTGGGTATATGGCTACACCTTC. Filled out from reference TRBV30 and TRBJ1-2, the complete variable domain reads SQTIHQWPATLVQPVGSPLSLECTVEGTSNPNLYWYRQAAGRGLQLLFYSVGIGQISSEVPQNLSASRPQDRQFILSSKKLLLSDSGFYLCAWKRGWVYGYTFGSGTRLTVV.